This T cell receptor (beta chain) was sequenced during a study of T cells in Graves' hyperthyroidism and ophthalmopathy. Study-level background: The initial diagnosis was the point when peripheral blood was collected, ahead of any treatment.

This CDR3 region has 14 residues. The germline CDR1 and CDR2 sequences are MNHEY and SMNVEV (reference sequence). V was trimmed by 3 bases and J by 7 bases, leaving 16 bases between them. RNA transcripts yielded amplified TCR beta CDR3 regions. The TCR CDR3 first-round RT-PCR relied on the HTBI primer set. TCRdb itself ran the multiplex PCR reads through MiXCR, one entry per CDR3 protein. The sample has under 650,000 distinct CDR3 sequences; around 15% are singletons. In this sample, this clonotype turned up many times. Antigen unknown. Points from the study as a whole: Using 13 V-J features, a model discriminated ophthalmopathy from stable hyperthyroidism. In validation, the model predicted ophthalmopathy. These predictions came a median 6.5 months before onset. Most clonotypes expanded in the thyroid (above 0.001) were also present in blood.

The receptor was derived from a woman in her 30s with Graves' hyperthyroidism. Sequencing was done on a sample of blood. The rearrangement links TRBV27 to TRBJ2-7, with D maybe TRBD2 (6 bases). The CDR3 loop is CASSFGGESGEQYF. In DNA form, the CDR3 reads TGTGCCAGCAGTTTTGGCGGGGAGTCTGGGGAGCAGTACTTC.